This T cell receptor (beta chain) is drawn from a study of blood T cells in healthy people across ages. Overall study findings and caveats: Donors of long life had a larger count of naive CD4+ cells and greater diversity than aged donors. Strong correlation linked observed beta diversity and percent naive T cells.

This clonotype was detected a few times. Its antigen is currently unknown. Together with a sample-barcoded 5' primer, a J-beta primer mix was included in a second PCR lasting about 7 to 12 cycles. Every molecule of cDNA carried a tag from a template-switch adaptor with 12 random nucleotides. TCRdb re-analysed the 5' RACE reads in MiXCR, keeping a single row per CDR3 protein. In the table there are 650,000 to 700,000 distinct CDR3 sequences, 40% to 65% of which are singletons. Donors each provided 8 to 10 milliliters of peripheral blood. CDR3 size: 20 residues. V shed 0 bases and J 0 bases; nucleotides not matched to a gene: 11. The germline V gene encodes CDR1 SGDLS and CDR2 YYNGEE.

The chain combines TRBV9 with TRBJ2-1; 11 bases match TRBD2. Sequences were obtained from blood. This receptor was obtained from a woman older than 75 in good health. For the CDR3, the DNA is TGTGCCAGCAGCGTAGCAGCCGGAGCTAGCGGGGGGCCCTCCTACAATGAGCAGTTCTTC. The encoded protein is CASSVAAGASGGPSYNEQFF.